This T cell receptor beta chain was sequenced for a study of blood T cell repertoires in COVID-19. Background on the study: The United States, Italy and Spain supplied acute and convalescent COVID-19 samples. Sources were T cells, B-cell-depleted T cells, or PBMCs; the material itself was cDNA or gDNA.

Per the original methods: Nucleated cell number was recorded as an estimate derived from reference gene primer amplification. Profiled with immunoSEQ multiplex PCR; TCRdb holds only in-frame clones, not every one. V, J and clone size are those of that table, while D and trimming were read from the DNA. The table lists some 400,000 clones, 87% of them singletons. The CDR3 contains 14 residues. Between the trimmed V and J ends, which lost 5 bases and 3 bases, there was a span of 13 bases. Germline V lookup: CDR1 LNHNV, CDR2 YYDKDF (reference sequence). Sequencing was carried out using peripheral blood. This sequence originates from a woman younger than 45 with COVID-19, enrolled during active disease. J is TRBJ2-5 and V is TRBV15, with no clear D. The CDR3 is CATSARISEETQYF. The CDR3 nucleotides are TGTGCCACCAGCGCGCGCATATCGGAAGAGACCCAGTACTTC.